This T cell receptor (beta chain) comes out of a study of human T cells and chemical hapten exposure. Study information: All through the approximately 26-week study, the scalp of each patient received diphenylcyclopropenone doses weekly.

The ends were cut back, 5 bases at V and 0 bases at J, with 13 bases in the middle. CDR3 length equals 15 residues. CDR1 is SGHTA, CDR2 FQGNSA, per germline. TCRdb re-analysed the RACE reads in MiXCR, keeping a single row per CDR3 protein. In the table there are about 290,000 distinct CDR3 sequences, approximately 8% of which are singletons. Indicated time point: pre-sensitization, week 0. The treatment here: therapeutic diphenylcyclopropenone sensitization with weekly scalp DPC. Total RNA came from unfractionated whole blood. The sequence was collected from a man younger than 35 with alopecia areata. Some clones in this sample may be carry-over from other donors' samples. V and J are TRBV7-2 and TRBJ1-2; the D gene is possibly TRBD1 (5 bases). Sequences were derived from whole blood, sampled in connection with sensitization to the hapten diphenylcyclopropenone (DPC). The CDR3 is CASSLYQTANYGYTF. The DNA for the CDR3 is TGTGCCAGCAGCCTGTATCAGACAGCTAACTATGGCTACACCTTC.